Shown below are 20 T cell receptor beta chains from a single sample sequenced in a study of cytomegalovirus exposure and HLA in healthy donors. The PCR had 60 Vbeta and 13 Jbeta primers. Produced via immunoSEQ multiplex PCR; TCRdb's table is partial and in-frame only. The profile shows more than 95,000 clones, around 74% of them singletons. Source material: PBMCs. The origin of the receptors is a female donor in good health and CMV-seropositive.

This rearrangement joins TRBV4-1 to TRBJ1-4; D gene ambiguous. The CDR3 consists of 15 residues. Germline V gene data show CDR1 as MGHRA and CDR2 as YSYEKL. V gave up 0 bases and J gave up 4 bases, with 9 bases separating them. The chain's CDR3 is CASSQDVRINEKLFF. CDR3 DNA: TGCGCCAGCAGCCAAGACGTCAGGATTAATGAAAAACTGTTTTTT.

Remarks on this clone: Other nucleotide sequences in the sample specify the same CDR3. The CDR3 sequence: CASSIGGGAREQYF. The CDR3 region has the DNA TGTGCCAGTAGTATCGGCGGGGGGGCGCGGGAGCAGTACTTC. V usage is TRBV19 and J usage is TRBJ2-7, with 9 nucleotides matching TRBD2. Germline V gene lookup returns CDR1 LNHDA and CDR2 SQIVND (reference sequence). This CDR3 has 14 amino acids. The trim removed 3 bases at V and 7 bases at J, leaving 7 bases unmatched.

This clone was counted a single time. The rearrangement uses TRBV2 and TRBJ2-7; 8 bases are a match to TRBD1. Germline CDR1 SNHLY, CDR2 FYNNEI. This CDR3 has 13 amino acids. DNA for the CDR3: TGTGCATTAAGGGGGACAGGAACCTACGAGCAGTACTTC. Translating gives CALRGTGTYEQYF.

The chain joins TRBV7-8 to TRBJ2-3; a weak D match, TRBD1 (6 bases). The CDR3 runs to 17 residues. CDR1 is SGHVS and CDR2 is FQNEAQ in the germline V gene. The V and J ends lost 1 base and 2 bases respectively, with 16 bases between them. Here the CDR3 reads CASSLGALGALTDTQYF. The CDR3 DNA is TGTGCCAGCAGCTTAGGGGCGTTGGGGGCACTCACAGATACGCAGTATTTT.

The chain recombines TRBV5-4 with TRBJ2-1, with 15 bases lining up with TRBD2. Germline lookup yields CDR1 SGHNT and CDR2 YYREEE (reference sequence). CDR3 length: 18 amino acids. V shed 4 bases, J shed 6 bases, and the junction held 11 bases outside the gene matches. The DNA of the CDR3 is TGTGCCAGCAGCCCGGGTGGGACTAGCGGGGGGAGTGGCAATGAGCAGTTCTTC. This codes for CASSPGGTSGGSGNEQFF.

V is TRBV19 and J is TRBJ1-2, with 7 positions matching TRBD1. CDR1 LNHDA and CDR2 SQIVND come from the germline V gene (reference sequence). V gave up 7 bases and J gave up 2 bases; unmatched junction bases: 10. CDR3 length: 15 residues. The CDR3 bases are TGTGCCAGTAAATACTGGAGGGGGCGAAACTATGGCTACACCTTC. Translating gives CASKYWRGRNYGYTF.

V usage is TRBV23-1 and J usage is TRBJ2-1; TRBD1 matches at 10 bases. TRBV23-1 is recorded as an ORF, its role being uncertain. The CDR3 is 15 residues long. V was pared by 4 bases and J by 8 bases, with 8 bases of the junction left unmatched. The chain's CDR3 is CASSLRQGASDEQFF. CDR3 DNA sequence: TGCGCCAGCAGTCTCCGACAGGGGGCTTCGGATGAGCAGTTCTTC.

This clone has more than one count but fewer than ten. This sequence joins TRBV6-1 and TRBJ1-6; D gene ambiguous. V shed 5 bases and J shed 15 bases, with 8 bases lying between them. Germline V gene lookup returns CDR1 MNHNS and CDR2 SASEGT. This CDR3 has 10 amino acids. The CDR3 loop reads CASSLRDLHF. The CDR3 bases are TGTGCCAGCAGTCTTCGGGACCTCCACTTT.

This chain links TRBV5-4 with TRBJ2-5, with a tentative D call TRBD2 (5 bases). The CDR3 is 15 residues long. The germline V gene encodes CDR1 SGHNT and CDR2 YYREEE (reference sequence). Trimming pared 0 bases from V and 2 bases from J, leaving 11 bases between. The CDR3 sequence: CASSLESQRQETQYF. DNA of the CDR3: TGTGCCAGCAGCTTGGAGTCGCAGCGGCAAGAGACCCAGTACTTC.

The J gene is TRBJ1-1, the V gene TRBV6-1; weak D call: TRBD1 (6 bases). The CDR3 contains 15 residues. The germline V gene encodes CDR1 MNHNS and CDR2 SASEGT. Trimming cost V 4 bases and J 0 bases, with 12 bases left between them. The CDR3 DNA reads TGTGCCAGCAGTGGCCGGACAGCTATGAACACTGAAGCTTTCTTT. It translates to CASSGRTAMNTEAFF.

The chain is built from TRBV4-3 and TRBJ1-2; possible D gene TRBD1, 6 bases. Germline V gives CDR1 LGHNA, CDR2 YSLEER. Trimming took 1 base from V and 5 from J, leaving 8 bases between them. CDR3 length: 13 amino acids. DNA for the CDR3: TGCGCCAGCAGCCAAGGGACAGTTTATGGCTACACCTTC. Its translation: CASSQGTVYGYTF.

The chain uses TRBV5-1 and TRBJ2-5; D unclear. Trimming took off 2 bases at V and 5 bases at J, with 4 bases between the two ends. This CDR3 is 11 amino acids long. Germline-derived CDR1 and CDR2 are SGHRS and YFSETQ. The CDR3 coding sequence is TGCGCCAGCAGCTTTAGCGAGACCCAGTACTTC. Translation: CASSFSETQYF.

DNA of the CDR3: TGTGCCAGCAGTCATGGGTCGGGACAGAGCTTAGAAAAACTGTTTTTT. Translation: CASSHGSGQSLEKLFF. V gene TRBV28 combines with J gene TRBJ1-4, with 7 bases identical to TRBD1. V shed 5 bases and J 8 bases; nucleotides not matched to a gene: 14. This CDR3 is built from 16 residues. The germline V gene has CDR1 MDHEN and CDR2 SYDVKM.

This rearrangement joins TRBV7-2 to TRBJ2-7; weak D call: TRBD1 (6 bases). Germline loops: CDR1 SGHTA, CDR2 FQGNSA. The CDR3 is 14 amino acids. Deletions cut 5 bases from V and 3 bases from J, with 14 bases between. In DNA, the CDR3 is TGTGCCAGCAGCCGGACAGCACTTCACTACGAGCAGTACTTC. This codes for CASSRTALHYEQYF. Using reference TRBV7-2 and TRBJ2-7 for the parts outside the CDR3, the full variable domain is GAGVSQSPSNKVTEKGKDVELRCDPISGHTALYWYRQSLGQGLEFLIYFQGNSAPDKSGLPSDRFSAERTGGSVSTLTIQRTQQEDSAVYLCASSRTALHYEQYFGPGTRLTVT.

The rearrangement links TRBV29-1 to TRBJ1-1, with TRBD1 matching 7 bases. CDR1 and CDR2 from the germline V gene are SQVTM and ANQGSEA. After removal of 6 bases from V and 3 bases from J, the junction contained 7 bases not matched to a gene. The CDR3 has 13 residues. The CDR3 region is CSVDREIDTEAFF. The CDR3 DNA reads as TGCAGCGTAGACAGGGAGATAGACACTGAAGCTTTCTTT.

V gene TRBV2 combines with J gene TRBJ2-4; 8 bases fit TRBD1. The J segment lost 3 bases and the V segment lost 4 bases, leaving 5 bases of the junction unmatched. The CDR3 sequence is 15 residues long. Looked up from germline, CDR1 is SNHLY and CDR2 is FYNNEI. The chain's CDR3 is CASSGQGSGKNIQYF. The CDR3 DNA reads TGTGCCAGCAGTGGACAGGGGAGCGGCAAAAACATTCAGTACTTC.

The chain carries TRBV14 and TRBJ1-3; perhaps TRBD1 as D (5 bases). V was shortened by 1 base and J by 3 bases, with 7 bases between the two germline ends. The CDR3 is made up of 14 amino acids. Germline CDR1 and CDR2: SGHDN and FVKESK. Written as DNA, the CDR3 is TGTGCCAGCAGCCAAGTACAGGTTGGAAACACCATATATTTT. It encodes CASSQVQVGNTIYF.

The chain couples TRBV4-2 to TRBJ2-2; 9 bases map to TRBD2. Germline V lookup: CDR1 LGHNA, CDR2 YNFKEQ. V was clipped by 2 bases and J by 5 bases; unmatched bases: 3. The CDR3 runs to 15 residues. The CDR3, as DNA: TGTGCCAGCAGCCAACTAGCGGGACTTACCGGGGAGCTGTTTTTT. Its protein product is CASSQLAGLTGELFF.

This sequence joins TRBV7-9 and TRBJ1-1; D uncertain. CDR1 and CDR2 (germline): SEHNR, FQNEAQ (reference sequence). The germline V and J ends were trimmed by 0 bases and 11 bases, with 19 bases remaining between them. The CDR3 runs 15 residues. The CDR3 protein is CASSLAYPSSRSAFF. In DNA, the CDR3 is TGTGCCAGCAGCTTAGCGTATCCCTCATCGCGGTCGGCTTTCTTT.

The chain recombines TRBV7-2 with TRBJ1-1; D call uncertain. The germline V gene encodes CDR1 SGHTA and CDR2 FQGNSA. Trimming removed 2 bases at V and 5 bases at J, with 12 bases between. The CDR3 runs 14 residues. The CDR3 reads CASSLLSGGTEAFF. The CDR3 region has the DNA TGTGCCAGCAGCTTATTATCAGGAGGGACTGAAGCTTTCTTT.